Listed here are 29 T cell receptor beta chains from one sample, sequenced in a study of vaccination effects on CD4 cells after COVID-19. Upon completion of 10 to 11 days in culture, CD4+ T cells were isolated. The participants, recipients of two vaccine doses, got either BNT162b2 or mRNA-1273. Using immunoSEQ multiplex PCR, the repertoire was profiled, and TCRdb retains in-frame clones only, with some absent. Among approximately 47,000 clones, roughly three quarters were seen once, and the ten largest hold around 7%. Their specific antigens are unknown. The starting material was CD4+ T cells from PBMCs cultured without peptide, obtained after COVID-19 vaccination. The receptors were sampled from a human donor who received a COVID-19 vaccine.

V gene TRBV15 combines with J gene TRBJ1-2; D unclear. CDR1 and CDR2 from the germline V gene are LNHNV and YYDKDF (reference sequence). Trimming took off 5 bases at V and 8 bases at J, with 12 bases between the two ends. The CDR3 is 12 amino acids. CDR3 in DNA: TGTGCCACCAGCGACCCAGGCTTCGGCTACACCTTC. As protein: CATSDPGFGYTF.

The chain has TRBV29-1 and TRBJ2-2; D is possibly TRBD1 or TRBD2 (5 bases each). This CDR3 contains 15 residues. Germline V gene data show CDR1 as SQVTM and CDR2 as ANQGSEA. V lost 2 bases and J 9 bases, leaving 19 bases between the germline ends. CDR3 loop: CSVERVRGPHRELFF. CDR3 sequence (DNA): TGCAGCGTTGAAAGGGTCCGGGGCCCCCACCGGGAGCTGTTTTTT.

This chain uses TRBV7-9 with TRBJ1-4; D possibly corresponds to TRBD1 (6 bases). V lost 7 bases, J lost 3 bases, and 9 bases lay in between. The CDR3 length is 13 residues. Germline assignment: CDR1 SEHNR and CDR2 FQNEAQ (reference sequence). CDR3: CASIRGSNEKLFF. Here the CDR3 DNA reads TGTGCCAGCATCAGGGGATCTAATGAAAAACTGTTTTTT.

The rearrangement uses TRBV19 and TRBJ2-1; maybe TRBD2 (5 bases). The V gene's germline CDR1 is LNHDA and CDR2 SQIVND (reference sequence). The CDR3 covers 15 residues. Trimming removed 3 bases from V and 4 bases from J, with 13 bases in between. The CDR3 is CASSIGGSVYNEQFF. The CDR3 nucleotides read TGTGCCAGTAGTATCGGTGGGAGCGTATACAATGAGCAGTTCTTC.

This chain connects TRBV19 to TRBJ2-3; D perhaps matches TRBD2 (5 bases). Trimming pared 4 bases from V and 4 bases from J, leaving 15 bases between. The CDR3 covers 15 residues. Per germline, CDR1 LNHDA and CDR2 SQIVND (reference sequence). The CDR3 protein is CASSKAWETSDTQYF. The CDR3 coding sequence is TGTGCCAGTAGTAAGGCGTGGGAGACTTCAGATACGCAGTATTTT.

This chain connects TRBV15 to TRBJ2-6; the D is unclear. The ends were cut back, 5 bases at V and 2 bases at J, with 10 bases in the middle. The CDR3 runs to 15 residues. Germline V CDR1 and CDR2: LNHNV, YYDKDF (reference sequence). This chain's CDR3 is CATSSRWAGANVLTF. In DNA form, the CDR3 reads TGTGCCACCAGCTCGAGGTGGGCTGGGGCCAACGTCCTGACTTTC.

The CDR3 region is CASSRTSGGAEQFF. DNA of the CDR3: TGTGCCAGCAGTCGGACTAGCGGGGGTGCTGAGCAGTTCTTC. The chain recombines TRBV6-6 with TRBJ2-1, with 13 bases identical to TRBD2. The junction had 4 bases not matched to a gene; V was cut back by 5 bases and J by 9 bases. This CDR3 contains 14 residues. The germline gives CDR1 MNHNY, CDR2 SVGAGI (reference sequence).

V is TRBV5-6 and J is TRBJ2-1; D possibly corresponds to TRBD2 (5 bases). The CDR3 totals 15 residues. CDR1 and CDR2 from the germline V gene are SGHDT and YYEEEE. Trimming took off 0 bases at V and 7 bases at J, with 14 bases between the two ends. CDR3 protein: CASSLGTTRGNEQFF. CDR3 nucleotides: TGTGCCAGCAGCTTGGGTACCACCCGGGGAAATGAGCAGTTCTTC.

J is TRBJ2-7 and V is TRBV27; D call uncertain. Germline loops: CDR1 MNHEY, CDR2 SMNVEV (reference sequence). The V and J ends lost 1 base and 3 bases respectively, with 7 bases between them. CDR3 length: 13 residues. CDR3 nucleotides: TGTGCCAGCAGTTTATATCCAGACTACGAGCAGTACTTC. It translates to CASSLYPDYEQYF.

This clone has only one observation. V usage is TRBV11-2 and J usage is TRBJ2-1, with D tentatively TRBD1 or TRBD2 (5 bases each). The CDR3 totals 13 residues. CDR1 is SGHAT and CDR2 is FQNNGV in the germline V gene. The V end lost 6 bases, the J end lost 5 bases, and 11 bases lay between the germline ends. The CDR3 bases are TGTGCCAGCAGTACCGGGGCGAACAATGAGCAGTTCTTC. It yields the protein CASSTGANNEQFF.

The CDR3 sequence: CASKEGGGITDTQYF. The CDR3 coding sequence is TGTGCCAGTAAAGAGGGCGGGGGAATCACAGATACGCAGTATTTT. This chain links TRBV19 with TRBJ2-3, with 7 bases identical to TRBD2. Germline V gene data show CDR1 as LNHDA and CDR2 as SQIVND (reference sequence). The CDR3 spans 15 residues. V lost 7 bases to trimming and J lost 2 bases; unmatched junction nucleotides: 9.

This sequence joins TRBV5-6 and TRBJ2-5; D may be TRBD1 (5 bases). The V end was cut by 4 bases, the J end by 4 bases, with 11 bases between. CDR3 length: 13 amino acids. Germline values: CDR1 SGHDT, CDR2 YYEEEE. In nucleotides, the CDR3 is TGTGCCAGCAGCAACCAGGGTCGAGAGACCCAGTACTTC. Translation gives CASSNQGRETQYF.

This clone was counted once. V usage is TRBV5-5 and J usage is TRBJ2-2, with TRBD2 matching 8 bases. CDR3 length equals 14 residues. The trim removed 7 bases at V and 3 bases at J, leaving 5 bases unmatched. Germline CDR1 is SGHKS and CDR2 is YYEKEE (reference sequence). CDR3 DNA: TGTGCCAGCGCCCGGGAGGGATACACCGGGGAGCTGTTTTTT. It encodes CASAREGYTGELFF.

CDR3 DNA: TGTGCCAGCAGTTGGGCTGGGCGGGGAGCCTACGAGCAGTACTTC. Its translation: CASSWAGRGAYEQYF. The chain carries TRBV6-5 and TRBJ2-7; maybe TRBD2 (6 bases). This CDR3 contains 15 residues. V gave up 4 bases and J gave up 2 bases, with 15 bases separating them. CDR1 and CDR2 from the germline V gene are MNHEY and SVGAGI.

This clone was found a few times. Other DNA sequences from this sample encode an identical CDR3 as well. In DNA form, the CDR3 reads TGTGCCATCAGGGGTAACACTGAAGCTTTCTTT. Its translation is CAIRGNTEAFF. The chain carries TRBV10-3 and TRBJ1-1; D not certain. CDR1 ENHRY and CDR2 SYGVKD come from the germline V gene. The CDR3 runs 11 residues. V was cut by 6 bases and J by 2 bases, with 4 bases left in between.

This rearrangement joins TRBV15 to TRBJ1-5, with D unclear. This CDR3 region has 15 residues. CDR1 is LNHNV, CDR2 YYDKDF, per germline (reference sequence). Trimming stripped 4 bases from V and 0 bases from J, with 10 bases between. CDR3 protein: CATSTGANSNQPQHF. The CDR3 coding sequence is TGTGCCACCAGCACTGGTGCGAATAGCAATCAGCCCCAGCATTTT.

This clone was detected only a few times. The chain employs TRBV3-1 (or the pseudogene TRBV3-2) and TRBJ2-2; D gene ambiguous. This CDR3 is 13 amino acids long. Trimming removed 6 bases from V and 2 bases from J, with 7 bases in between. Germline CDR1 LGHDT, CDR2 YNNKEL (reference sequence). The CDR3: CASSPINTGELFF. CDR3 in DNA: TGTGCCAGCAGTCCCATTAACACCGGGGAGCTGTTTTTT.

This clone has a handful of counts. This sequence joins TRBV30 and TRBJ2-3, with D hard to call. The CDR3 spans 11 residues. The V gene's germline CDR1 is GTSNPN and CDR2 SVGIG (reference sequence). Trimming left V 3 bases short and J 9 bases short, with 10 bases between. The CDR3: CAWSILGTQYF. The DNA for the CDR3 is TGTGCCTGGAGCATTCTGGGAACGCAGTATTTT.

CDR3 protein: CASSQVNQPQHF. DNA for the CDR3: TGTGCCAGCAGCCAAGTAAATCAGCCCCAGCATTTT. The chain employs TRBV3-1 (or the pseudogene TRBV3-2) and TRBJ1-5; D ambiguous. The CDR3 has 12 amino acids. Germline-derived CDR1 and CDR2 are LGHDT and YNNKEL (reference sequence). V was shortened by 1 base and J by 4 bases, with 2 bases between the two germline ends.

The V call is TRBV7-9, the J call TRBJ2-1; D may be TRBD1 (5 bases). Looked up from germline, CDR1 is SEHNR and CDR2 is FQNEAQ (reference sequence). The length of the CDR3 is 17 residues. With 2 bases removed from V and 4 bases from J, the gap between germline ends came to 18 bases. CDR3 sequence reads: CASSLRFRGRAYNEQFF. CDR3 coding DNA: TGTGCCAGCAGCTTAAGGTTTAGGGGCAGGGCGTACAATGAGCAGTTCTTC.

V usage is TRBV7-8 and J usage is TRBJ2-7, with 8 bases fitting TRBD2. Germline V gives CDR1 SGHVS, CDR2 FQNEAQ. Trimming cost V 1 base and J 0 bases; bases outside gene matches: 2. The CDR3 is made up of 15 amino acids. CDR3 nucleotide sequence: TGTGCCAGCAGCTTAGGTCTAGCGGGCTCCTACGAGCAGTACTTC. Protein product: CASSLGLAGSYEQYF.

The J gene is TRBJ2-7, the V gene TRBV4-1; possible D gene TRBD2, 6 bases. This CDR3 comprises 17 residues. Trimming removed 1 base at V and 3 bases at J, with 19 bases between. Germline V gene sequence: CDR1 MGHRA, CDR2 YSYEKL. This chain's CDR3 is CASSQGRNSGLIYEQYF. CDR3 DNA sequence: TGCGCCAGCAGCCAAGGCCGGAACTCGGGACTCATCTACGAGCAGTACTTC.

This chain links TRBV4-1 with TRBJ1-2; 8 nucleotides match TRBD1. The CDR3 length is 14 residues. V dropped 3 bases and J dropped 7; count of bases not matched to a gene: 7. Per germline, CDR1 MGHRA and CDR2 YSYEKL. CDR3 DNA: TGCGCCAGCAGCCACCAGGGGGCCCTCGGTGGCTACACCTTC. Amino acids: CASSHQGALGGYTF.

The chain uses TRBV5-1 and TRBJ1-1; D is unresolved. V was clipped by 3 bases and J by 0 bases, with 15 bases between them. The CDR3 is 16 residues long. CDR1 SGHRS and CDR2 YFSETQ come from the germline V gene. Here the CDR3 DNA reads TGCGCCAGCAGCTATATATTCGGGTCCATGAACACTGAAGCTTTCTTT. Residues: CASSYIFGSMNTEAFF.

V usage is TRBV24-1 and J usage is TRBJ2-1, with 12 bases matching TRBD2. CDR1 KGHDR and CDR2 SFDVKD come from the germline V gene. The CDR3 is made up of 17 amino acids. Germline trimming cut 5 bases from V and 4 bases from J; bases unmatched to any gene: 8. The CDR3 region has the DNA TGTGCCACCAGTGCTATTCCCGGACTAGCGGGGTACAATGAGCAGTTCTTC. Its protein product is CATSAIPGLAGYNEQFF.

Only a few counts were recorded for this clone. The germline gene is not matched at one end of the junction; a read error may be the cause. CDR3 residues: CASSIADLTDTQYF. CDR3 DNA: TGTGCCAGCAGCATAGCGGACCTCACAGATACGCAGTATTTT. This chain uses TRBV7-2 with TRBJ2-3, with D tentatively TRBD2 (6 bases). This CDR3 is built from 14 residues. Germline V lookup: CDR1 SGHTA, CDR2 FQGNSA.

This rearrangement joins TRBV7-9 to TRBJ2-2; D is unresolved. Per germline, CDR1 SEHNR and CDR2 FQNEAQ (reference sequence). The CDR3 runs 11 residues. The V and J ends lost 5 bases and 6 bases respectively, with 4 bases between them. This CDR3 is CASSVAGELFF. The CDR3 bases are TGTGCCAGCAGCGTGGCCGGGGAGCTGTTTTTT. Together with reference TRBV7-9 and TRBJ2-2, the CDR3 gives the full variable domain: DTGVSQNPRHKITKRGQNVTFRCDPISEHNRLYWYRQTLGQGPEFLTYFQNEAQLEKSRLLSDRFSAERPKGSFSTLEIQRTEQGDSAMYLCASSVAGELFFGEGSRLTVL.

The rearrangement links TRBV7-4 to TRBJ2-4; TRBD1 matches at 9 bases. Unmatched junction bases numbered 7, after V lost 4 bases and J lost 3 bases. This CDR3 has 16 residues. The germline gives CDR1 SGHVT, CDR2 SQSDAQ. For the CDR3, the DNA is TGTGCCAGCAGCTCGCCCACAGGGGGCGGCAAAAACATTCAGTACTTC. Protein: CASSSPTGGGKNIQYF.

The chain carries TRBV27 and TRBJ2-6; D possibly corresponds to TRBD1 (6 bases). Germline V gives CDR1 MNHEY, CDR2 SMNVEV (reference sequence). The CDR3 contains 21 residues. V lost 6 bases to trimming and J lost 0 bases, with 27 bases between them. CDR3 nucleotides: TGTGCCAGCAGCTCCAGGGGTAGCAGGGCCCAATTTTCCTCTGGGGCCAACGTCCTGACTTTC. It yields the protein CASSSRGSRAQFSSGANVLTF.